Below, 26 T cell receptor beta chains from the same sample are listed, as sequenced in a study of OX40 agonist ivuxolimab in advanced cancers. The data were produced by immunoSEQ multiplex PCR, yet TCRdb's version contains in-frame clones alone and is incomplete. The sample consists of roughly 80,000 clones, around 86% of them appearing once. Here the sequenced sample was CD4+ or CD8+ T cells sorted from blood, taken in a trial of the OX40 agonist ivuxolimab. The receptors shown here come from an adult with an advanced solid tumor such as melanoma, head and neck, liver or kidney cancer.

V usage is TRBV11-2 and J usage is TRBJ1-2, with D perhaps TRBD1 (5 bases). The CDR3 is 13 residues long. Trimming removed 1 base from V and 8 bases from J, with 11 bases in between. The germline CDR1 and CDR2 sequences are SGHAT and FQNNGV. Here the CDR3 reads CASSLGGDRGYTF. CDR3 in DNA: TGTGCCAGCAGCTTAGGGGGGGATCGAGGCTACACCTTC.

The chain carries TRBV7-8 and TRBJ2-5; D is undetermined. Germline V gives CDR1 SGHVS, CDR2 FQNEAQ. The CDR3 is made up of 16 amino acids. The V end was cut by 3 bases, the J end by 2 bases, with 16 bases between. The CDR3 sequence is CASSLGMGWGQETQYF. The CDR3 DNA sequence: TGTGCCAGCAGCTTGGGGATGGGGTGGGGACAAGAGACCCAGTACTTC.

This chain links TRBV7-3 with TRBJ1-1; no definite D call. The CDR3 extends over 13 amino acids. CDR1 and CDR2 (germline): SGHTA, FQGTGA. Trimming shortened V by 1 base and J by 5 bases, and 8 bases separated the two germline ends. CDR3 sequence reads: CASSLSAGTEAFF. The CDR3 nucleotides read TGTGCCAGCAGCTTAAGTGCCGGTACTGAAGCTTTCTTT.

The gene calls are TRBV7-9 and TRBJ1-5; D is uncertain. This CDR3 comprises 17 residues. Germline-derived CDR1 and CDR2 are SEHNR and FQNEAQ (reference sequence). With 1 base removed from V and 2 bases from J, the gap between germline ends came to 15 bases. The CDR3 loop is CASSLGYGGEGNQPQHF. CDR3 nucleotides: TGTGCCAGCAGCTTAGGTTATGGCGGAGAGGGCAATCAGCCCCAGCATTTT.

This sequence joins TRBV10-3 and TRBJ2-1; D possibly corresponds to TRBD2 (7 bases). Germline-derived CDR1 and CDR2 are ENHRY and SYGVKD. This CDR3 has 17 amino acids. V lost 5 bases to trimming and J lost 2 bases, with 19 bases between them. The CDR3: CAISRGAPAGPYNEQFF. The CDR3 DNA sequence: TGTGCCATCAGTAGGGGGGCTCCAGCGGGACCCTACAATGAGCAGTTCTTC.

This chain uses TRBV18 with TRBJ1-4; D unclear. This CDR3 region has 13 residues. The germline V gene encodes CDR1 KGHSH and CDR2 LQKENI. Deletions cut 8 bases from V and 8 bases from J, with 15 bases between. DNA for the CDR3: TGTGCCAGCAACCAGAGTGGAGGAGAAAAACTGTTTTTT. Amino acid sequence: CASNQSGGEKLFF.

The gene calls are TRBV6-5 and TRBJ2-6; D tentatively fits TRBD1 or TRBD2 (6 bases each). Germline V gives CDR1 MNHEY, CDR2 SVGAGI. V lost 8 bases and J lost 3, with 11 bases in between. The CDR3 is made up of 14 amino acids. CDR3 sequence: CASQQGGGANVLTF. CDR3 DNA sequence: TGTGCCAGCCAACAGGGAGGTGGGGCCAACGTCCTGACTTTC.

This chain joins TRBV5-1 and TRBJ1-2; D perhaps matches TRBD1 (5 bases). CDR3 length: 14 amino acids. Germline lookup yields CDR1 SGHRS and CDR2 YFSETQ. The ends were cut back, 5 bases at V and 0 bases at J, with 11 bases in the middle. Here the CDR3 reads CASSTGGANYGYTF. DNA for the CDR3: TGCGCCAGCAGTACGGGGGGAGCTAACTATGGCTACACCTTC.

Comments on this clone: At the DNA level, this CDR3 is encoded by other sequences in the same sample as well. The V call is TRBV15, the J call TRBJ2-7, with unresolved D. The CDR3 is 13 residues long. Trimming took 0 bases from V and 3 from J, leaving 6 bases between them. In germline, CDR1 is LNHNV, CDR2 YYDKDF (reference sequence). CDR3 nucleotide sequence: TGTGCCACCAGCAGAGATAGAGACTACGAGCAGTACTTC. Protein product: CATSRDRDYEQYF.

V and J are TRBV28 and TRBJ1-2; D possibly corresponds to TRBD1 (5 bases). The V end lost 3 bases, the J end lost 2 bases, and 7 bases lay between the germline ends. There are 13 residues in the CDR3. In germline, CDR1 is MDHEN, CDR2 SYDVKM. This chain's CDR3 is CASSFGANYGYTF. DNA of the CDR3: TGTGCCAGCAGTTTTGGGGCCAACTATGGCTACACCTTC.

The CDR3 DNA is TGTGCCAGCAGCTTAGCGACAGTAAACACTGAAGCTTTCTTT. It codes for CASSLATVNTEAFF. V usage is TRBV7-8 and J usage is TRBJ1-1, with D maybe TRBD1 (5 bases). Germline CDR1 SGHVS, CDR2 FQNEAQ. Trimming left V 0 bases short and J 2 bases short, with 7 bases between. This CDR3 comprises 14 residues. The whole variable domain, filled in from reference TRBV7-8 and TRBJ1-1, reads GAGVSQSPRYKVAKRGQDVALRCDPISGHVSLFWYQQALGQGPEFLTYFQNEAQLDKSGLPSDRFFAERPEGSVSTLKIQRTQQEDSAVYLCASSLATVNTEAFFGQGTRLTVV.

This chain connects TRBV5-1 to TRBJ2-2; D ambiguous. The CDR3 consists of 16 residues. V was shortened by 0 bases and J by 0 bases, with 9 bases between the two germline ends. The germline CDR1 and CDR2 sequences are SGHRS and YFSETQ. This CDR3 reads CASSLESSPNTGELFF. The CDR3 DNA sequence: TGCGCCAGCAGCTTGGAATCCAGCCCGAACACCGGGGAGCTGTTTTTT.

This sequence joins TRBV7-8 and TRBJ1-2, with D perhaps matching TRBD1 (6 bases). The CDR3 consists of 13 residues. CDR1 and CDR2 (germline): SGHVS, FQNEAQ. V lost 2 bases and J lost 6, with 10 bases in between. The CDR3 loop reads CASSLTQGHGYTF. In DNA form, the CDR3 reads TGTGCCAGCAGCTTAACTCAGGGGCATGGCTACACCTTC. Supplemented by reference TRBV7-8 and TRBJ1-2, the full variable domain reads GAGVSQSPRYKVAKRGQDVALRCDPISGHVSLFWYQQALGQGPEFLTYFQNEAQLDKSGLPSDRFFAERPEGSVSTLKIQRTQQEDSAVYLCASSLTQGHGYTFGSGTRLTVV.

This clone was detected once. The chain is built from TRBV19 and TRBJ1-2; 7 nucleotides match TRBD1. The CDR3 runs 13 residues. J lost 3 bases, V lost 6 bases, and 4 bases had no gene match. The germline CDR1 and CDR2 sequences are LNHDA and SQIVND (reference sequence). CDR3 in amino acids: CASSAGGHYGYTF. DNA for the CDR3: TGTGCCAGTAGCGCAGGGGGACACTATGGCTACACCTTC.

V and J are TRBV15 and TRBJ1-5; a possible D gene is TRBD1 (5 bases). The V gene lost 5 bases and the J gene lost 2 bases, with 19 bases spanning the gap. This CDR3 has 17 amino acids. CDR1 and CDR2 from the germline V gene are LNHNV and YYDKDF (reference sequence). The CDR3 DNA reads as TGTGCCACCAGCGGAACTGGAGAGGGGATTGGCAATCAGCCCCAGCATTTT. Its translation is CATSGTGEGIGNQPQHF.

This clone was recorded only once. The chain links TRBV28 to TRBJ1-2, with 7 bases matching TRBD1. J gave up 1 base and V 3 bases, and 5 bases lay outside the gene matches. The CDR3 contains 15 residues. Germline-derived CDR1 and CDR2 are MDHEN and SYDVKM. The CDR3 sequence is CASSFLRGGNYGYTF. CDR3 DNA sequence: TGTGCCAGCAGTTTCCTCAGGGGGGGTAACTATGGCTACACCTTC.

This chain links TRBV29-1 with TRBJ2-1; TRBD1 matches at 8 bases. Trimming removed 5 bases from V and 0 bases from J; junction bases left unmatched: 6. The germline CDR1 and CDR2 sequences are SQVTM and ANQGSEA. The CDR3 extends over 15 amino acids. The chain's CDR3 is CSVSTGTGSYNEQFF. In nucleotides, the CDR3 is TGCAGCGTTTCTACCGGGACAGGCTCCTACAATGAGCAGTTCTTC.

This chain links TRBV6-5 with TRBJ2-7, with 7 bases fitting TRBD2. Germline lookup yields CDR1 MNHEY and CDR2 SVGAGI. The CDR3 sequence is 13 residues long. V trimming: 10 bases; J trimming: 2 bases; junction bases outside the gene matches: 8. The CDR3 is CATGREATYEQYF. DNA of the CDR3: TGTGCCACCGGCCGGGAGGCAACCTACGAGCAGTACTTC.

The table lists this clone with a few counts. This chain joins TRBV7-6 and TRBJ1-1; the D gene is possibly TRBD1 (5 bases). Germline loops: CDR1 SGHVS, CDR2 FNYEAQ. With 1 base removed from V and 1 base from J, the gap between germline ends came to 7 bases. There are 14 residues in the CDR3. Here the CDR3 reads CASSLGTGNTEAFF. The CDR3 coding sequence is TGTGCCAGCAGCTTAGGTACAGGGAACACTGAAGCTTTCTTT.

The chain links TRBV9 to TRBJ2-2; TRBD2 might be the D (6 bases). CDR1 and CDR2 (germline): SGDLS, YYNGEE. The CDR3 runs to 14 residues. With 0 bases removed from V and 4 bases from J, the gap between germline ends came to 7 bases. CDR3: CASSVVSGTGELFF. As DNA, the CDR3 is TGTGCCAGCAGCGTAGTTAGCGGCACCGGGGAGCTGTTTTTT. Full variable domain (outside the CDR3, taken from reference TRBV9 and TRBJ2-2): DSGVTQTPKHLITATGQRVTLRCSPRSGDLSVYWYQQSLDQGLQFLIQYYNGEERAKGNILERFSAQQFPDLHSELNLSSLELGDSALYFCASSVVSGTGELFFGEGSRLTVL.

The V call is TRBV19, the J call TRBJ2-2, with TRBD2 matching 8 bases. V gave up 3 bases and J gave up 3 bases; unmatched junction bases: 15. In germline, CDR1 is LNHDA, CDR2 SQIVND (reference sequence). CDR3 length: 19 amino acids. CDR3 residues: CASSMGVSGAPRDTGELFF. The DNA of the CDR3 is TGTGCCAGTAGTATGGGGGTTAGCGGGGCCCCCCGTGACACCGGGGAGCTGTTTTTT. The whole variable domain, filled in from reference TRBV19 and TRBJ2-2, reads DGGITQSPKYLFRKEGQNVTLSCEQNLNHDAMYWYRQDPGQGLRLIYYSQIVNDFQKGDIAEGYSVSREKKESFPLTVTSAQKNPTAFYLCASSMGVSGAPRDTGELFFGEGSRLTVL.

V and J are TRBV6-6 and TRBJ1-1, with TRBD1 as a possible D gene (5 bases). V gave up 0 bases and J gave up 9 bases, with 17 bases separating them. The CDR3 covers 15 residues. Germline V gene lookup returns CDR1 MNHNY and CDR2 SVGAGI (reference sequence). This chain's CDR3 is CASSYSNQMGVKAFF. The DNA for the CDR3 is TGTGCCAGCAGTTACTCGAATCAAATGGGGGTTAAAGCTTTCTTT.

The gene calls are TRBV29-1 and TRBJ1-1, with D uncertain. V lost 7 bases, J lost 0 bases, and 18 bases lay in between. The CDR3 is 15 residues long. The V gene's germline CDR1 is SQVTM and CDR2 ANQGSEA. For the CDR3, the DNA is TGCAGCGCCCAACTTAATAGGAGGGTGAACACTGAAGCTTTCTTT. It yields the protein CSAQLNRRVNTEAFF. The full variable domain, rest sourced from reference TRBV29-1 and TRBJ1-1, is SAVISQKPSRDICQRGTSLTIQCQVDSQVTMMFWYRQQPGQSLTLIATANQGSEATYESGFVIDKFPISRPNLTFSTLTVSNMSPEDSSIYLCSAQLNRRVNTEAFFGQGTRLTVV.

The J gene is TRBJ1-6, the V gene TRBV11-2, with D tentatively TRBD1 (5 bases). The germline V and J ends were trimmed by 6 bases and 9 bases, with 21 bases remaining between them. The V gene's germline CDR1 is SGHAT and CDR2 FQNNGV. The length of the CDR3 is 16 residues. The chain's CDR3 is CASRGRFDARGSPLHF. As DNA, the CDR3 is TGTGCCAGCAGAGGAAGGTTCGATGCGAGGGGTTCACCCCTCCACTTT.

The V and J genes are TRBV2 and TRBJ2-3; D is ambiguous. The V end lost 4 bases, the J end lost 4 bases, and 6 bases lay between the germline ends. Germline V CDR1 and CDR2: SNHLY, FYNNEI. This CDR3 contains 12 residues. As DNA, the CDR3 is TGTGCCAGCAGTGGTTTACCAGATACGCAGTATTTT. This codes for CASSGLPDTQYF.

This clone was seen a few times. The chain employs TRBV19 and TRBJ1-1; the D gene is possibly TRBD1 (5 bases). The CDR3 totals 16 residues. V lost 3 bases to trimming and J lost 1 base, with 15 bases between them. Germline V gives CDR1 LNHDA, CDR2 SQIVND (reference sequence). The CDR3 here is CASSIYRTTANTEAFF. CDR3 nucleotides: TGTGCCAGTAGTATCTATCGGACAACCGCGAACACTGAAGCTTTCTTT.